This entry lists 32 T cell receptor beta chains sequenced from one sample in a study of blood T cell repertoires in COVID-19. Method: immunoSEQ multiplex PCR; TCRdb's copy keeps in-frame clones and lacks some. Altogether 250,000 to 350,000 clones are present, about 85% being singletons, with the ten largest covering about 0.9%. Sequencing was carried out using peripheral blood. The receptors here all came from a human donor with COVID-19, enrolled during active disease. The donor label of this sample is uncertain.

This chain links TRBV19 with TRBJ2-1; 10 nucleotides match TRBD1. CDR3 length equals 16 residues. Germline CDR1 and CDR2: LNHDA and SQIVND (reference sequence). Trimming cost V 3 bases and J 6 bases; bases outside gene matches: 8. The CDR3 DNA follows: TGTGCCAGTAGTATCGGGGGGGACAGGGGATCCAATGAGCAGTTCTTC. This codes for CASSIGGDRGSNEQFF.

The chain recombines TRBV18 with TRBJ1-3; weak D call: TRBD1 (5 bases). The CDR3 is 17 amino acids. Looked up from germline, CDR1 is KGHSH and CDR2 is LQKENI. V lost 3 bases to trimming and J lost 4 bases, with 19 bases between them. This chain's CDR3 is CASSPSGFPRAGNTIYF. The CDR3 DNA sequence: TGTGCCAGCTCACCCTCAGGGTTTCCCCGCGCCGGAAACACCATATATTTT.

This clone was recorded a few times. This chain links TRBV27 with TRBJ1-5; 8 bases are a match to TRBD1. After removal of 4 bases from V and 10 bases from J, the junction contained 6 bases not matched to a gene. The CDR3 covers 13 residues. Per the germline V gene, CDR1 is MNHEY and CDR2 is SMNVEV (reference sequence). CDR3 amino acids: CASSWTGSFPQHF. The CDR3 nucleotides are TGTGCCAGCAGTTGGACAGGGTCGTTTCCCCAGCATTTT.

The V call is TRBV7-2, the J call TRBJ2-1; tentatively, D is TRBD2 (6 bases). Deletions cut 3 bases from V and 1 base from J, with 7 bases between. The CDR3 sequence is 14 residues long. Germline lookup yields CDR1 SGHTA and CDR2 FQGNSA. In nucleotides, the CDR3 is TGTGCCAGCAGCTTGGAGGGTTCCTACAATGAGCAGTTCTTC. This codes for CASSLEGSYNEQFF.

The chain recombines TRBV2 with TRBJ2-4, with 7 bases that match TRBD2. Germline trimming cut 8 bases from V and 3 bases from J; bases unmatched to any gene: 7. The CDR3 has 14 residues. The V gene's germline CDR1 is SNHLY and CDR2 FYNNEI. Here the CDR3 DNA reads TGTGCCAGCGGCGGGAGATCTGGCAAAAACATTCAGTACTTC. Its protein is CASGGRSGKNIQYF.

The V gene is TRBV24-1, the J gene TRBJ1-2; 9 bases match TRBD1. The CDR3 sequence is 16 residues long. Germline V gene sequence: CDR1 KGHDR, CDR2 SFDVKD. With 5 bases clipped from V and 5 bases from J, the junction kept 11 bases outside the gene matches. CDR3 bases: TGTGCCACCAGTGGCTCAGGACAGGGGAGAGGATATGGCTACACCTTC. Its translation is CATSGSGQGRGYGYTF.

The rearrangement links TRBV25-1 to TRBJ1-2; maybe TRBD1 (6 bases). This CDR3 has 14 residues. V was clipped by 7 bases and J by 2 bases, with 14 bases between them. Germline V CDR1 and CDR2: MGHDK, SYGVNS. This CDR3 reads CASTPTGHNYGYTF. CDR3 DNA: TGTGCCAGCACACCCACGGGACACAACTATGGCTACACCTTC.

The chain combines TRBV6-1 with TRBJ2-1, with 10 bases that match TRBD2. The CDR3 totals 15 residues. Germline values: CDR1 MNHNS, CDR2 SASEGT. V was clipped by 3 bases and J by 7 bases; unmatched bases: 6. The CDR3 DNA is TGTGCCAGCAGTGACCTAGCGGGAGCCCTGAATGAGCAGTTCTTC. As protein: CASSDLAGALNEQFF.

The chain recombines TRBV6-4 with TRBJ2-3; 9 bases fit TRBD2. The CDR3 consists of 16 residues. CDR1 MRHNA and CDR2 SNTAGT come from the germline V gene. J lost 1 base, V lost 2 bases, and 4 bases had no gene match. This CDR3 reads CASSDGLAGGTDTQYF. In nucleotides, the CDR3 is TGTGCCAGCAGTGACGGGTTAGCGGGAGGCACAGATACGCAGTATTTT.

V is TRBV5-5 and J is TRBJ1-5; a weak D match, TRBD1 (5 bases). Trimming cost V 0 bases and J 3 bases, with 10 bases left between them. The germline V gene has CDR1 SGHKS and CDR2 YYEKEE (reference sequence). The CDR3 is made up of 15 amino acids. In DNA form, the CDR3 reads TGTGCCAGCAGCTTGGTTTCGACAGTCAATCAGCCCCAGCATTTT. Protein: CASSLVSTVNQPQHF.

J is TRBJ2-2 and V is TRBV5-5; 7 bases align to TRBD1. The V and J ends lost 5 bases and 5 bases, in that order; junction bases with no gene match: 6. This CDR3 has 14 residues. CDR1 and CDR2 from the germline V gene are SGHKS and YYEKEE (reference sequence). The CDR3 here is CASRNRGETGELFF. The CDR3 nucleotides read TGTGCCAGCAGGAACAGGGGTGAGACCGGGGAGCTGTTTTTT.

The chain employs TRBV7-9 and TRBJ1-3, with TRBD1 identical over 7 bases. The V gene's germline CDR1 is SEHNR and CDR2 FQNEAQ (reference sequence). The junction had 11 bases not matched to a gene; V was cut back by 5 bases and J by 1 base. This CDR3 has 17 amino acids. The CDR3 region has the DNA TGTGCCAGCAGCCGACAACTCAGGGGGACTTCTGGAAACACCATATATTTT. Protein: CASSRQLRGTSGNTIYF.

The chain couples TRBV28 to TRBJ1-1; 10 bases are a match to TRBD1. V was pared by 6 bases and J by 5 bases, with 6 bases of the junction left unmatched. CDR1 MDHEN and CDR2 SYDVKM come from the germline V gene. The CDR3 covers 14 residues. DNA for the CDR3: TGTGCCAGCAGGGGACGGACAGGGGGGACTGAAGCTTTCTTT. Translated, it gives CASRGRTGGTEAFF.

CDR3 in DNA: TGTGCCAGCAGCTTACTTCCCGCTGAAGCTTTCTTT. Translating it yields CASSLLPAEAFF. The chain joins TRBV7-9 to TRBJ1-1; D remains ambiguous. Germline-derived CDR1 and CDR2 are SEHNR and FQNEAQ (reference sequence). This CDR3 spans 12 amino acids. With 2 bases removed from V and 6 bases from J, the gap between germline ends came to 7 bases.

The V and J genes are TRBV28 and TRBJ1-1; TRBD1 agrees at 10 bases. The CDR3 runs to 14 residues. CDR1 and CDR2 (germline): MDHEN, SYDVKM. J lost 9 bases, V lost 5 bases, and 9 bases had no gene match. The CDR3 DNA reads TGTGCCAGCAGTCTGCCCGGGACAGGGGAGAAAGCTTTCTTT. Residues: CASSLPGTGEKAFF.

This clone was counted ten times or more. CDR3 residues: CASGGLAVYEQYF. CDR3 DNA sequence: TGTGCCAGCGGGGGACTAGCGGTCTACGAGCAGTACTTC. The genes are TRBV11-2 and TRBJ2-7; 11 nucleotides agree with TRBD2. This CDR3 has 13 amino acids. V shed 8 bases, J shed 3 bases, and the junction held 3 bases outside the gene matches. The V gene's germline CDR1 is SGHAT and CDR2 FQNNGV.

The rearrangement uses TRBV30 and TRBJ2-7, with D perhaps matching TRBD2 (5 bases). This CDR3 spans 11 amino acids. CDR1 is GTSNPN, CDR2 SVGIG, per germline (reference sequence). V shed 3 bases and J shed 3 bases, with 6 bases lying between them. CDR3 loop: CAWSSGYEQYF. In nucleotides, the CDR3 is TGTGCCTGGAGCAGCGGCTACGAGCAGTACTTC. The full variable domain, its missing parts supplied by reference TRBV30 and TRBJ2-7, is SQTIHQWPATLVQPVGSPLSLECTVEGTSNPNLYWYRQAAGRGLQLLFYSVGIGQISSEVPQNLSASRPQDRQFILSSKKLLLSDSGFYLCAWSSGYEQYFGPGTRLTVT.

The rearrangement uses TRBV28 and TRBJ2-4, with 8 nucleotides matching TRBD2. Germline CDR1 reads MDHEN; CDR2 reads SYDVKM. The CDR3 runs to 13 residues. CDR3 in DNA: TGTCCCTCGGGGGGGGTTAACAAAAACATTCAGTACTTC. This encodes CPSGGVNKNIQYF.

The chain couples TRBV19 to TRBJ2-1; 14 bases line up with TRBD2. Germline trimming cut 6 bases from V and 10 bases from J; bases unmatched to any gene: 11. Germline V gene data show CDR1 as LNHDA and CDR2 as SQIVND (reference sequence). The CDR3 contains 16 residues. This chain's CDR3 is CASRPPGLAGVNEQFF. In DNA form, the CDR3 reads TGTGCCAGTAGACCTCCGGGACTAGCGGGAGTCAACGAGCAGTTCTTC.

The gene calls are TRBV19 and TRBJ1-5, with 7 nucleotides matching TRBD1. The ends lost 3 bases at V and 1 base at J; junction bases unmatched: 15. Germline-derived CDR1 and CDR2 are LNHDA and SQIVND (reference sequence). The CDR3 extends over 19 amino acids. This CDR3 is CASSINPFRQGRSNQPQHF. CDR3 bases: TGTGCCAGTAGTATTAACCCTTTTCGACAGGGACGAAGCAATCAGCCCCAGCATTTT.

The V call is TRBV7-2, the J call TRBJ1-5, with 9 bases lining up with TRBD1. This CDR3 is built from 15 residues. V shed 5 bases and J 7 bases; nucleotides not matched to a gene: 9. CDR1 and CDR2 from the germline V gene are SGHTA and FQGNSA. In DNA form, the CDR3 reads TGTGCCAGCAGCCTCGGACAGGGGCGAATGCAGCCCCAGCATTTT. Translating gives CASSLGQGRMQPQHF.

The chain employs TRBV28 and TRBJ1-5; the match to TRBD1 covers 7 bases. This CDR3 region has 17 residues. Looked up from germline, CDR1 is MDHEN and CDR2 is SYDVKM. J gave up 2 bases and V 3 bases, and 10 bases lay outside the gene matches. This CDR3 is CASSLVGGTGGNQPQHF. DNA of the CDR3: TGTGCCAGCAGTTTGGTGGGGGGCACAGGGGGCAATCAGCCCCAGCATTTT.

CDR3 amino acids: CASSLDWTEAFF. CDR3 DNA: TGTGCCAGCAGCCTGGACTGGACTGAAGCTTTCTTT. V and J are TRBV6-6 and TRBJ1-1; D is undetermined. V gave up 6 bases and J gave up 5 bases, with 10 bases separating them. This CDR3 region has 12 residues. The germline V gene has CDR1 MNHNY and CDR2 SVGAGI (reference sequence).

The gene calls are TRBV6-5 and TRBJ2-3; TRBD1 might be the D (6 bases). The germline V and J ends were trimmed by 6 bases and 3 bases, with 13 bases remaining between them. Germline V gene data show CDR1 as MNHEY and CDR2 as SVGAGI. This CDR3 has 14 residues. Here the CDR3 reads CASRDRLRTDTQYF. As DNA, the CDR3 is TGTGCCAGCAGGGACAGATTGAGGACAGATACGCAGTATTTT.

This chain's CDR3 is CALVRSGASQPQHF. CDR3 sequence (DNA): TGTGCCCTCGTTCGTTCAGGGGCGAGTCAGCCCCAGCATTTT. The chain uses TRBV5-6 and TRBJ1-5, with a weak D call TRBD1 (6 bases). Trimming left V 10 bases short and J 6 bases short, with 20 bases between. The CDR3 runs to 14 residues. The germline gives CDR1 SGHDT, CDR2 YYEEEE. The variable domain in full, with the rest retrieved from reference TRBV5-6 and TRBJ1-5, is DAGVTQSPTHLIKTRGQQVTLRCSPKSGHDTVSWYQQALGQGPQFIFQYYEEEERQRGNFPDRFSGHQFPNYSSELNVNALLLGDSALYLCALVRSGASQPQHFGDGTRLSIL.

V and J are TRBV27 and TRBJ2-7, with 8 bases lining up with TRBD1. The CDR3 extends over 15 amino acids. The V segment lost 6 bases and the J segment 5 bases; nucleotides outside the gene matches: 12. Germline CDR1 reads MNHEY; CDR2 reads SMNVEV (reference sequence). CDR3 DNA sequence: TGTGCCAGCAGACTTTTTAAAGACAGGGGCCACGAGCAGTACTTC. This encodes CASRLFKDRGHEQYF.

The chain uses TRBV19 and TRBJ1-3; D unclear. The length of the CDR3 is 11 residues. V was clipped by 6 bases and J by 7 bases, with 7 bases between them. Looked up from germline, CDR1 is LNHDA and CDR2 is SQIVND (reference sequence). The CDR3 region has the DNA TGTGCCAGTAGCCGGAGGAACACCATATATTTT. Its translation: CASSRRNTIYF.

The chain employs TRBV27 and TRBJ2-1; 10 nucleotides match TRBD2. Germline CDR1 reads MNHEY; CDR2 reads SMNVEV (reference sequence). Losses at the gene ends were 2 bases for V and 3 bases for J; bases not matched to a gene: 4. The CDR3 consists of 16 residues. The CDR3 nucleotides are TGTGCCAGCAGTTTAAGGACTAGCGGTTTCTACAATGAGCAGTTCTTC. This codes for CASSLRTSGFYNEQFF.

This clone was seen more than once but under ten times. The chain uses TRBV19 and TRBJ1-5; tentatively, D is TRBD1 (6 bases). Germline V gene data show CDR1 as LNHDA and CDR2 as SQIVND (reference sequence). The CDR3 loop spans 14 amino acids. The germline V and J ends were trimmed by 5 bases and 6 bases, with 14 bases remaining between them. The chain's CDR3 is CASSWSGGPQPQHF. CDR3 coding DNA: TGTGCCAGTAGTTGGTCGGGGGGGCCTCAGCCCCAGCATTTT.

This sequence joins TRBV7-6 and TRBJ2-7; possible D gene TRBD1, 5 bases. The germline V gene encodes CDR1 SGHVS and CDR2 FNYEAQ. CDR3 size: 17 residues. V was trimmed by 4 bases and J by 0 bases, leaving 19 bases between them. The CDR3: CASSSRLAKGVSYEQYF. The CDR3 coding sequence is TGTGCCAGCAGCTCTCGACTGGCCAAAGGGGTCTCCTACGAGCAGTACTTC.

The gene calls are TRBV11-3 and TRBJ2-7; TRBD2 agrees at 8 bases. The V segment lost 5 bases and the J segment 4 bases; nucleotides outside the gene matches: 10. The CDR3 is 15 residues long. The germline gives CDR1 SGHNT, CDR2 YENEEA. CDR3 amino acids: CASSKGGLAGYEQYF. As DNA, the CDR3 is TGTGCCAGCAGCAAAGGAGGACTAGCCGGTTACGAGCAGTACTTC.

The genes are TRBV2 and TRBJ2-1; D gene unclear. Germline V gene lookup returns CDR1 SNHLY and CDR2 FYNNEI. V lost 5 bases and J lost 8, with 13 bases in between. The CDR3 has 13 amino acids. DNA for the CDR3: TGTGCCAGCAGTATACTTCTCCACTATGAGCAGTTCTTC. Its translation is CASSILLHYEQFF.